Following are 5 T cell receptor beta chains from one sample sequenced in a study of blood T cell repertoires in COVID-19. TCRdb keeps only in-frame clones here, not all; method: immunoSEQ multiplex PCR. The repertoire consists of about 75,000 clones, with around 89% occurring once and the leading ten covering roughly a fifth. The sequencing sample was made of peripheral blood. These receptors were taken from a human donor in a cohort sampled during active COVID-19.

The sample holds a few counts of this clone. CDR3 sequence reads: CASSQVGGAGSPLHF. The CDR3 nucleotides read TGTGCCAGCAGCCAAGTGGGGGGGGCAGGTTCACCCCTCCACTTT. The V call is TRBV14, the J call TRBJ1-6; D is perhaps TRBD1 (6 bases). Germline lookup yields CDR1 SGHDN and CDR2 FVKESK. V was pared by 1 base and J by 9 bases, with 13 bases between. This CDR3 is built from 15 residues.

The V gene is TRBV28, the J gene TRBJ2-3; 8 bases are shared with TRBD2. Germline CDR1 and CDR2: MDHEN and SYDVKM. The ends lost 3 bases at V and 3 bases at J; junction bases unmatched: 5. This CDR3 spans 15 amino acids. The CDR3 nucleotides are TGTGCCAGCAGTTTTGGGACTAGTTTTACAGATACGCAGTATTTT. Translating it yields CASSFGTSFTDTQYF.

The chain carries TRBV5-4 and TRBJ2-7, with D possibly being TRBD2 (6 bases). Between the trimmed V and J ends, which lost 5 bases and 3 bases, there was a span of 18 bases. The CDR3 is 15 residues long. Germline CDR1 and CDR2: SGHNT and YYREEE (reference sequence). CDR3 region: CASSPRRETFYEQYF. CDR3 DNA: TGTGCCAGCAGTCCCCGGAGGGAAACGTTCTACGAGCAGTACTTC.

The rearrangement uses TRBV14 and TRBJ1-1; possibly TRBD1 for D (6 bases). This CDR3 has 13 residues. CDR1 and CDR2 from the germline V gene are SGHDN and FVKESK. V was clipped by 1 base and J by 11 bases, with 14 bases between them. The CDR3 sequence: CASSQVSGQRAFF. In nucleotides, the CDR3 is TGTGCCAGCAGCCAAGTATCGGGACAACGGGCTTTCTTT. Complete variable domain (other parts from reference TRBV14 and TRBJ1-1): EAGVTQFPSHSVIEKGQTVTLRCDPISGHDNLYWYRRVMGKEIKFLLHFVKESKQDESGMPNNRFLAERTGGTYSTLKVQPAELEDSGVYFCASSQVSGQRAFFGQGTRLTVV.

The V and J genes are TRBV24-1 and TRBJ2-5; 7 bases match TRBD1. The CDR3 runs 15 residues. Losses at the gene ends were 4 bases for V and 2 bases for J; bases not matched to a gene: 6. Germline CDR1 KGHDR, CDR2 SFDVKD. The chain's CDR3 is CATSDSRDRQETQYF. In DNA form, the CDR3 reads TGTGCCACCAGTGACTCCCGGGACAGACAAGAGACCCAGTACTTC.